These 22 T cell receptor beta chains were all obtained from the same sample, sequenced in a study of shared clonotypes between healthy human individuals. This table comes from immunoSEQ multiplex PCR, and its TCRdb copy is limited to in-frame clones, with some not included. The sample contains 90,000 to 100,000 clones, approximately 44% of which appear only once. The material sequenced was PBMCs. Source of these receptors: a woman aged 40 to 55 in good health. Some clones in this sample may be carry-over from other donors' samples.

The chain carries TRBV7-8 and TRBJ2-3; D not resolved. The length of the CDR3 is 15 residues. Germline-derived CDR1 and CDR2 are SGHVS and FQNEAQ. Trimming took off 5 bases at V and 4 bases at J, with 16 bases between the two ends. CDR3 protein: CASSPELQAADTQYF. The CDR3 coding sequence is TGTGCCAGCAGCCCGGAGCTCCAGGCCGCAGATACGCAGTATTTT.

At least ten counts were recorded for this clone. The chain carries TRBV5-8 and TRBJ1-5; D unclear. The germline V gene encodes CDR1 SGHTS and CDR2 YDEGEE. CDR3 length: 13 residues. Trimming cost V 0 bases and J 7 bases, with 8 bases left between them. CDR3 sequence reads: CASSLVKGQPQHF. The CDR3 coding sequence is TGTGCCAGCAGCTTGGTAAAGGGCCAGCCCCAGCATTTT.

This clone was seen a handful of times. The chain joins TRBV30 to TRBJ2-5; D possibly corresponds to TRBD2 (6 bases). The end of the DNA aligns better with TRBJ2-7, so the J call may be wrong. CDR3 length: 14 amino acids. Germline V gene data show CDR1 as GTSNPN and CDR2 as SVGIG (reference sequence). The CDR3 DNA reads TGTGCCTGGAGTCAGGGAGGTGAACTCTACGAGCAGTACTTC. It codes for CAWSQGGELYEQYF.

Notes on this clone: A single base is all that separates this from a far larger clone, so a read error is likely. The rearrangement joins TRBV29-1 to TRBJ2-2; a weak D match, TRBD1 (5 bases). The germline gives CDR1 SQVTM, CDR2 ANQGSEA. The V and J ends lost 7 bases and 5 bases respectively, with 14 bases between them. There are 13 residues in the CDR3. The DNA for the CDR3 is TGCAGCGCAGACCAGGGAAGTACCGGGGAGCTGTTTTTT. Its translation: CSADQGSTGELFF.

The chain recombines TRBV28 with TRBJ1-1; unclear D gene. The CDR3 runs to 15 residues. V gave up 2 bases and J gave up 0 bases, with 10 bases separating them. Germline V gene lookup returns CDR1 MDHEN and CDR2 SYDVKM. The CDR3 loop reads CASSLVQSMNTEAFF. The CDR3 nucleotides read TGTGCCAGCAGTTTAGTACAGTCAATGAACACTGAAGCTTTCTTT.

Notes on this clone: A much more abundant neighbour one base away suggests this may be a read error. The chain recombines TRBV18 with TRBJ2-1, with 7 positions matching TRBD2. The germline gives CDR1 KGHSH, CDR2 LQKENI. The J segment lost 7 bases and the V segment lost 0 bases, leaving 9 bases of the junction unmatched. This CDR3 contains 16 residues. The DNA for the CDR3 is TGTGCCAGCTCACCACCATCTGGACTAGTGGGAAATGAGCAGTTCTTC. It yields the protein CASSPPSGLVGNEQFF.

This clone was detected only once. This sequence may be a read error, since a much larger clone differs from it by one base. The rearrangement joins TRBV4-3 to TRBJ2-1; 13 bases align to TRBD2. Per the germline V gene, CDR1 is LGHNA and CDR2 is YSLEER. The length of the CDR3 is 16 residues. J was trimmed by 7 bases and V by 4 bases; bases with no gene match: 7. The CDR3 nucleotides are TGCGCCAGCAGCCGGCCGGGACTAGCGGGAAGTAATGAGCAGTTCTTC. The encoded protein is CASSRPGLAGSNEQFF.

This chain connects TRBV29-1 to TRBJ2-3, with 15 bases lining up with TRBD2. Per the germline V gene, CDR1 is SQVTM and CDR2 is ANQGSEA. The CDR3 sequence is 18 residues long. Trimming took 1 base from V and 1 from J; bases not matched to a gene: 6. The CDR3 region is CSVEGGLAGGLGTDTQYF. Written as DNA, the CDR3 is TGCAGCGTTGAAGGGGGACTAGCGGGAGGTTTGGGCACAGATACGCAGTATTTT.

This clone was found a few times. The J gene is TRBJ2-1, the V gene TRBV10-2, with D unclear. Trimming stripped 4 bases from V and 2 bases from J, with 6 bases between. Germline CDR1 reads WSHSY; CDR2 reads SAAADI. CDR3 length: 13 amino acids. CDR3 residues: CASSAQAYNEQFF. CDR3 bases: TGCGCCAGCAGTGCGCAGGCCTACAATGAGCAGTTCTTC.

This clone came up a few times. J is TRBJ2-7 and V is TRBV4-1; 7 bases match TRBD2. The CDR3 consists of 14 residues. V shed 4 bases, J shed 3 bases, and the junction held 6 bases outside the gene matches. Germline CDR1 MGHRA, CDR2 YSYEKL. Here the CDR3 DNA reads TGCGCCAGCAGCCGGGACTATAGGTACTACGAGCAGTACTTC. This translates into CASSRDYRYYEQYF.

The CDR3 sequence: CSADGTSGRMSTDTQYF. CDR3 DNA: TGCAGCGCCGACGGGACTAGCGGGAGGATGAGCACAGATACGCAGTATTTT. The chain couples TRBV29-1 to TRBJ2-3, with 15 positions matching TRBD2. The junction had 8 bases not matched to a gene; V was cut back by 7 bases and J by 0 bases. Germline CDR1 and CDR2: SQVTM and ANQGSEA. This CDR3 comprises 17 residues.

There are a few counts of this clone. The same CDR3 can be traced to other DNA sequences in this sample. The V call is TRBV18, the J call TRBJ2-5; D might be TRBD1 (6 bases). The germline CDR1 and CDR2 sequences are KGHSH and LQKENI. V dropped 1 base and J dropped 4 bases, with 10 bases sitting between them. The length of the CDR3 is 14 residues. CDR3 nucleotide sequence: TGTGCCAGCTCACCACGTAGGGGGTTAGAGACCCAGTACTTC. Amino acid sequence: CASSPRRGLETQYF.

Remarks on this clone: A far larger clone is only one base removed, so a read error is likely. In the same sample, other DNA sequences code for this CDR3. The rearrangement uses TRBV28 and TRBJ1-2, with D unclear. Germline V gene sequence: CDR1 MDHEN, CDR2 SYDVKM. The CDR3 covers 12 residues. The CDR3 DNA follows: TGTGCCAGTAGTTCACAGAGCTATGGCTACACCTTC. It specifies CASSSQSYGYTF.

Concerning this clone itself: This may be a read error: a much more frequent sequence differs by one nucleotide. Other DNA sequences of this sample code for an identical CDR3. The chain uses TRBV30 and TRBJ1-1, with D possibly matching TRBD1 (6 bases). This CDR3 is built from 11 residues. CDR1 and CDR2 from the germline V gene are GTSNPN and SVGIG (reference sequence). Here the CDR3 DNA reads TGTGCCTGCGTACAGGGTCCTGAGGCTTTCTTT. Its translation: CACVQGPEAFF. The entire variable domain, with the rest obtained from reference TRBV30 and TRBJ1-1, is as follows: SQTIHQWPATLVQPVGSPLSLECTVEGTSNPNLYWYRQAAGRGLQLLFYSVGIGQISSEVPQNLSASRPQDRQFILSSKKLLLSDSGFYLCACVQGPEAFFGQGTRLTVV.

About this clone: Given a much more abundant clone one base away, this may be a read error. This rearrangement joins TRBV30 to TRBJ1-1; D gene unclear. This CDR3 is 14 amino acids long. The germline V gene encodes CDR1 GTSNPN and CDR2 SVGIG (reference sequence). The CDR3 loop reads CAWSAWGRNAEAFF. The CDR3 DNA sequence: TGTGCCTGGAGTGCTTGGGGAAGGAACGCTGAAGCTTTCTTT.

This clone showed up many times. V is TRBV5-4 and J is TRBJ2-3, with TRBD2 identical over 9 bases. The CDR3 is made up of 14 amino acids. Germline CDR1 is SGHNT and CDR2 is YYREEE (reference sequence). The J segment lost 0 bases and the V segment lost 7 bases, leaving 3 bases of the junction unmatched. The CDR3 spells CASSTSGSTDTQYF. The DNA of the CDR3 is TGTGCCAGCTCGACTAGCGGTAGCACAGATACGCAGTATTTT.

A few counts support this clone. A single base is all that separates this from a far larger clone, so a read error is likely. Additional DNA sequences in this sample encode the identical CDR3. The V and J genes are TRBV5-1 and TRBJ1-1, with D possibly TRBD1 on 6 matching bases. CDR3 length: 15 amino acids. Germline values: CDR1 SGHRS, CDR2 YFSETQ. CDR3 coding DNA: TGCGCCAGTAGCTTGGATTCAGGGGTGAACACTGAAGCTTTCTTT. Translated: CASSLDSGVNTEAFF.

This clone showed up just a few times. This chain links TRBV5-1 with TRBJ2-7; TRBD1 might be the D (5 bases). This CDR3 region has 14 residues. CDR1 is SGHRS, CDR2 YFSETQ, per germline. V lost 0 bases and J lost 6, with 13 bases in between. DNA for the CDR3: TGCGCCAGCAGCTTGGAGGCAGGGCGCGGCGAGCAGTACTTC. Protein sequence: CASSLEAGRGEQYF.

This clone came up a few times. CDR3 in amino acids: CASSPTGGLYEQYF. The CDR3 nucleotides are TGTGCCAGCAGTCCGACAGGGGGGCTCTACGAGCAGTACTTC. V usage is TRBV27 and J usage is TRBJ2-7; 9 nucleotides match TRBD1. Germline V gives CDR1 MNHEY, CDR2 SMNVEV (reference sequence). V was clipped by 5 bases and J by 3 bases; unmatched bases: 5. There are 14 residues in the CDR3.

This clone was seen many times. The V gene is TRBV2, the J gene TRBJ1-5; unclear D gene. The CDR3 extends over 14 amino acids. Germline CDR1 reads SNHLY; CDR2 reads FYNNEI. V was trimmed by 8 bases and J by 2 bases, leaving 13 bases between them. CDR3 nucleotides: TGTGCCAGCGGACGGGTAGGGCGCAATCAGCCCCAGCATTTT. As protein: CASGRVGRNQPQHF.

V usage is TRBV27 and J usage is TRBJ1-2; TRBD1 agrees at 7 bases. From germline, CDR1 is MNHEY and CDR2 SMNVEV (reference sequence). J was trimmed by 5 bases and V by 3 bases; bases with no gene match: 9. The CDR3 spans 15 residues. The CDR3: CASSLDRSVRYGYTF. The CDR3, as DNA: TGTGCCAGCAGTTTGGACAGGTCCGTTAGATATGGCTACACCTTC.

This clone was recorded at least ten times. The V and J genes are TRBV15 and TRBJ1-3; 7 bases agree with TRBD1. The CDR3 is made up of 15 amino acids. Losses at the gene ends were 4 bases for V and 2 bases for J; bases not matched to a gene: 5. Germline V gene data show CDR1 as LNHNV and CDR2 as YYDKDF (reference sequence). CDR3 coding DNA: TGTGCCACCAGCACAGACAGGGCGGCTGGAAACACCATATATTTT. This gives the protein CATSTDRAAGNTIYF.